This TCR beta chain was found in a study of T cells in localized non-small cell lung cancer (dated by TCRdb to about 2020). For the wider study: The study examined T cell repertoires in a few hundred patients with early-stage NSCLC and compared tumors with uninvolved tumor-adjacent lungs. All 250 or so NSCLC patients in the cohort were treatment-naive and had localized lung tumors that were resected. Of the NSCLC patients, 129 were male and about 97 were female, and the mean age was around 70 years. Results the study describes overall, beyond this receptor: The highest T cell clonality was observed in uninvolved tumor-adjacent lung, where clonality exceeded that of tumor, suggesting that antigenic responses were more focused in uninvolved tumor-adjacent lung. Because multi-region tumor sequencing was not done, intratumor heterogeneity could not be ruled out. A median of 57 of the top 100 tumor clones were detected in paired uninvolved adjacent lung, and 28 of these tumor clones were also found among the top 100 clones of the paired uninvolved adjacent lung. Because the study design was exploratory, TCR variables were selected using unadjusted p-values without false-discovery rate correction. Higher blood T cell density associated with longer overall survival, while higher adjacent-lung clonality associated with shorter survival.

CDR3 length: 17 amino acids, cysteine to phenylalanine. Only the CDR3 region is kept as DNA, spanning 51 bases read in frame from base 1. TCR beta CDR3 regions were sequenced from DNA using the immunoSEQ Assay. The authors' pipeline ran thus. To compute T cell density, TCR beta template counts were normalized to usable DNA, which was estimated by amplifying housekeeping genes. Using the preseqR package, richness was estimated by extrapolating to 120,000 templates for tissue samples and 400,000 templates for PBMC samples. Clonality was defined by subtracting Pielou's evenness from one. To identify tissue-enriched TCRs, differential abundance testing was run on productive amino-acid clonotypes with a minimum total count of 5 and an alpha of 0.1. The Jaccard Index and the Morisita Overlap Index were used to quantify repertoire overlap between compartments. GLIPH clustered TCR beta CDR3s with public tetramer-defined viral CDR3s; viral motifs required at least three viral sequences plus V-gene enrichment. Drawn from immuneACCESS, this table holds only the in-frame rearrangements with V and J called that TCRdb kept. Clones are partly lost; checked studies trace under half to an unresolved V gene and leave the rest unexplained. That table furnishes V, J and clone size, whereas the DNA furnished D and trimming. The sample table contains 90,000 to 95,000 clones; only one count was recorded for roughly 93% of them. In total, the top ten clones hold roughly 4.3% of the sample.

A word on this clone: It has no known antigen specificity. No base quality values were provided; no much bigger clone lies one nucleotide off.

At diagnosis, peripheral blood, uninvolved tumor-adjacent lung and tumor were collected and stored as a combination of fresh-frozen and FFPE material. For TCR repertoire profiling, blood samples were analyzed in the form of peripheral blood mononuclear cells. The chain is assembled from TRBV1 and TRBJ2-7; TRBD2, as called in the table, went unchecked against the DNA. TRBV1 is designated a pseudogene. Sequencing was performed on PBMCs, taken before any cancer treatment. The sequence was collected from a woman aged 40-75 years with stage II squamous cell lung carcinoma. The bases read TGCACCAGCAGCCCGTGCTCGGAGGTGAATACGGCCTACGAGCAGTACTTC. Its translation reads: CTSSPCSEVNTAYEQYF.